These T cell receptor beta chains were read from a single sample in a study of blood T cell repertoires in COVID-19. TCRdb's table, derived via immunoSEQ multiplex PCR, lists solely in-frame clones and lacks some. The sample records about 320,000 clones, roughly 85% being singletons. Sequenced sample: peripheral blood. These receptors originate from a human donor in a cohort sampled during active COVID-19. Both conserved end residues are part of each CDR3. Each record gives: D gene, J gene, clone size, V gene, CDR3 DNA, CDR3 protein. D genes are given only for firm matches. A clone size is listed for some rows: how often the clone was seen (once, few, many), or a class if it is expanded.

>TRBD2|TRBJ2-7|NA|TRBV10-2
TGCGCCAGCAGTGAGTCGCCTAGCGGGGGGGTAATGTACGAGCAGTACTTC
CASSESPSGGVMYEQYF
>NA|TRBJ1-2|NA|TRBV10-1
TGCGCCAGCGGCGGGCACAGTGGTGGCTACACCTTC
CASGGHSGGYTF
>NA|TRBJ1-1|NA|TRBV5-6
TGTGCCAGCAGCTTGTACAGCATGAACACTGAAGCTTTCTTT
CASSLYSMNTEAFF
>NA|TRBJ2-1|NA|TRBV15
TGTGCCACCAGCAGAGATCCGGGGGGCGTCTCCAATGAGCAGTTCTTC
CATSRDPGGVSNEQFF
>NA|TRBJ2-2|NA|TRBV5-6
TGTGCCAGCAGCATGAGGTACCCAGATCCCGGGGAGCTGTTTTTT
CASSMRYPDPGELFF
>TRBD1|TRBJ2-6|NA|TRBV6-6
TGTGCCAGCAGTCCGGGACAGGAGAGCTCTGGGGCCAACGTCCTGACTTTC
CASSPGQESSGANVLTF
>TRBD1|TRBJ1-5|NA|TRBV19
TGTGCCAGTACGGACAGGGGGTACGGCAATCAGCCCCAGCATTTT
CASTDRGYGNQPQHF
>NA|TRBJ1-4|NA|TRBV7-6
TGTGCCAGCAGCTTAGCCCCGGTTGAAAAACTGTTTTTT
CASSLAPVEKLFF
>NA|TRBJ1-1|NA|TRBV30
TGTGCCTGGTGTCGGGAGGTGAACACTGAAGCTTTCTTT
CAWCREVNTEAFF
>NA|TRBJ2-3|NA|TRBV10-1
TGCGCCAGCAGTGAAAAGCGAAATCGGGATACGCAGTATTTT
CASSEKRNRDTQYF
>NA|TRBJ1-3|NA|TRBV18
TGTGCCAGCTCACCTGCAACCGGGTCAAACACCATATATTTT
CASSPATGSNTIYF
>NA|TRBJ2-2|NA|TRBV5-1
TGCGCCAGCAGCTTTATAACCGGGGAGCTGTTTTTT
CASSFITGELFF
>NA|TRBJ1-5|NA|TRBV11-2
TGTGCCAGCACCCTTAGGTCCGGGGATCAGCCCCAGCATTTT
CASTLRSGDQPQHF
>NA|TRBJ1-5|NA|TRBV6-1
TGTGCCAGCAGTGAGACGGACTTCATTAGCAATCAGCCCCAGCATTTT
CASSETDFISNQPQHF
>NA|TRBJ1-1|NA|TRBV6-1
TGTGCCAGCAGTGAAGATATAGGGGTCAGTTCGAACACTGAAGCTTTCTTT
CASSEDIGVSSNTEAFF
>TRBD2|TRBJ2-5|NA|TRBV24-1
TGTGCCACCAGTGATCCGGGACTAGCGGGGAGGGAGACCCAGTACTTC
CATSDPGLAGRETQYF
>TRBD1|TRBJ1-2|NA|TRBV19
TGTGCCAGTAGTGAGGACAGGGAAGACTATGGCTACACCTTC
CASSEDREDYGYTF
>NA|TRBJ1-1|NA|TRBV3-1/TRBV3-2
TGTGCCAGCAGCCAATCTACTGAAGCTTTCTTT
CASSQSTEAFF
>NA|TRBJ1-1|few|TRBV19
TGTGCCAGTAACGAACTTCAGGACACTGAAGCTTTCTTT
CASNELQDTEAFF
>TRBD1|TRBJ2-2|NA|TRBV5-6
TGTGCCAGCAGCTTGTACCGGGACAGCCAAACCGGGGAGCTGTTTTTT
CASSLYRDSQTGELFF
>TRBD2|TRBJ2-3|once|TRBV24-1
TGTGCCACCAGTGATTTTGCGGGGGGAGTGACAGATACGCAGTATTTT
CATSDFAGGVTDTQYF
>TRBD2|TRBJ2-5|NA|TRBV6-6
TGTGCCAGCAGTCCCCGGGGAGCGGGGGGGATACGTTTACGAGAGACCCAGTACTTC
CASSPRGAGGIRLRETQYF
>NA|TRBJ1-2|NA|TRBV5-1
TGCGCCAGCAGCTTGGACAGGGTGGATGGCTACACCTTC
CASSLDRVDGYTF
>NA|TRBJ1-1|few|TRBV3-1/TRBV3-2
TGTGCCAGCAGTACCAGGGGGAACACTGAAGCTTTCTTT
CASSTRGNTEAFF
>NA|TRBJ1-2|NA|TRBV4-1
TGCGCCAGCAGCCAAGATCGGGGGAACTTAAGGGGTAATAACTATGGCTACACCTTC
CASSQDRGNLRGNNYGYTF
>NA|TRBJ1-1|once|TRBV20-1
TGCAGTGCTAGTTCAGGGCATGAAGCTTTCTTT
CSASSGHEAFF
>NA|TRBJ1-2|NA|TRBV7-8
TGTGCCAGCAGCTTAGATCCAGGGAACGATGGCTACACCTTC
CASSLDPGNDGYTF
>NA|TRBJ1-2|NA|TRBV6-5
TGTGCCAGCGGGAGGGACCCGAGGGTCTATGGCTACACCTTC
CASGRDPRVYGYTF
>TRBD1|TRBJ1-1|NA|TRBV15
TGTGCCACCAGCAGAGGGGGTCAGGGGGCCACTGAAGCTTTCTTT
CATSRGGQGATEAFF
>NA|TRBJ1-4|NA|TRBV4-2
TGTGCCAGCAGCCTTGAAGGGGGGGCGTTAAATGAAAAACTGTTTTTT
CASSLEGGALNEKLFF
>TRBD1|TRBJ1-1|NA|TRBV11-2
TGTGCCAGCAGCCCCCTGACAGGGGGGACTGAAGCTTTCTTT
CASSPLTGGTEAFF
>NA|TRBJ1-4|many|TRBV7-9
TGTGCCGTCTACCCCAAGGAGGGAAGAAATGAAAAACTGTTTTTT
CAVYPKEGRNEKLFF
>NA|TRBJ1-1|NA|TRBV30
TGTGCCTGGAGTATCACAACAGGAAACTTTGAAGCTTTCTTT
CAWSITTGNFEAFF
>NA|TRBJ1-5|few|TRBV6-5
TGTGCCAGCAAGGAGGATAGCAATCAGCCCCAGCATTTT
CASKEDSNQPQHF
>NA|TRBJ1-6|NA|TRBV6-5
TGTGCCAGCAGACAGGGTTACTATAATTCACCCCTCCACTTT
CASRQGYYNSPLHF
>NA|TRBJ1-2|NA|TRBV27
TGTGCCAGCAGTTCCCCTGGTGGCGGCTACTATGGCTACACCTTC
CASSSPGGGYYGYTF
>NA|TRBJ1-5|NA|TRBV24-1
TGTGCCACCAGTGGCAGGGTGGACAATCAGCCCCAGCATTTT
CATSGRVDNQPQHF
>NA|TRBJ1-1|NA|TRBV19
TGTGCCAGTACCCGGCAGGCCTACACTGAAGCTTTCTTT
CASTRQAYTEAFF
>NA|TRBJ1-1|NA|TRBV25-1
TGTGCCAGCAGGGGCCCGAACACTGAAGCTTTCTTT
CASRGPNTEAFF
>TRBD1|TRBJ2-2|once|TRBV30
TGTGCCTGGAGCGTAGCCGGGACAGGCTTCACCGGGGAGCTGTTTTTT
CAWSVAGTGFTGELFF
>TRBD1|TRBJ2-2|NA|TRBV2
TGTGCCAGCAGTGTCGGGACAGGGGTCGTTAACGGGGAGCTGTTTTTT
CASSVGTGVVNGELFF
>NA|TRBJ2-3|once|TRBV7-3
TGTGCCAGCAGCTTACAAGCGGTCCTCACAGATACGCAGTATTTT
CASSLQAVLTDTQYF
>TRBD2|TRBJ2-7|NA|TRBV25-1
TGTGCCAGCAGTGATCGCGCGGGGGGCGGATACGAGCAGTACTTC
CASSDRAGGGYEQYF
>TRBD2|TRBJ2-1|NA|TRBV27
TGTGCCAGCAACCCGACGGTAGCGGGGGGCCATGAGCAGTTCTTC
CASNPTVAGGHEQFF
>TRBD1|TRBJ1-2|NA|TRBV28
TGTGCCAGCACCCCATCCCGGGACAGGGGGCCAGTAGGCTACACCTTC
CASTPSRDRGPVGYTF
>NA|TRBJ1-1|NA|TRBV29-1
TGCAGCGGGGGATCGACATCGAACACTGAAGCTTTCTTT
CSGGSTSNTEAFF
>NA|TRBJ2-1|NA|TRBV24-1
TGTGCCACCAGTGACCCCCTAAAATCCTACAATGAGCAGTTCTTC
CATSDPLKSYNEQFF
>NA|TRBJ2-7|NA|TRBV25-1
TGTGCCAGCAGTGAAGCCGGGGTTACCTACGAGCAGTACTTC
CASSEAGVTYEQYF
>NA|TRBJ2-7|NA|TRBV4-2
TGTGCCAGCAGCCCAGAGACCAGAGGCGAGCAGTACTTC
CASSPETRGEQYF
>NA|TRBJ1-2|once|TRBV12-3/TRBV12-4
TGTGCCAGCCAGAATAACTATGGCTACACCTTC
CASQNNYGYTF
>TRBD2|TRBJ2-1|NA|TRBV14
TGTGCCAGCAGCCGCTATAGCGGGGGGCCCTACAATGAGCAGTTCTTC
CASSRYSGGPYNEQFF